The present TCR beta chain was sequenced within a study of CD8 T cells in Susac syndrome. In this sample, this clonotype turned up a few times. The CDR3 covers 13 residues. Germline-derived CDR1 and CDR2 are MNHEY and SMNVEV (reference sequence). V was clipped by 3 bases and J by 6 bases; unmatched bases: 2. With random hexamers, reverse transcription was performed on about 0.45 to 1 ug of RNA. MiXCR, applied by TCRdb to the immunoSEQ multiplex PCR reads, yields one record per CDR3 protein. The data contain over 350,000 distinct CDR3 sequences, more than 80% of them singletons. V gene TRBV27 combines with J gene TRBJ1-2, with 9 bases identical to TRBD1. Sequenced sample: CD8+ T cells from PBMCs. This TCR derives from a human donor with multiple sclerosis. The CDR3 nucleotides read TGTGCCAGCAGTTTCGGGACAGGGAATGGCTACACCTTC. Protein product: CASSFGTGNGYTF.